The clone carrying this T cell receptor (beta chain) was recorded a few times. The CDR3 spans 15 residues. With 0 bases removed from V and 12 bases from J, the gap between germline ends came to 16 bases. Germline CDR1 is SGHKS and CDR2 is YYEKEE (reference sequence). Noted time point: baseline pretreatment blood. The treatment is: 15 Gy SBRT to primary tumor, nephrectomy 4 weeks later. Sequenced by immunoSEQ multiplex PCR; TCRdb stores in-frame clones only, minus some. Here the sample spans 110,000 to 150,000 clones, approximately 87% being singletons. The sample is drawn from a study of radiation and T cells in renal cell carcinoma.

Material: blood, obtained from a patient whose treatment included radiotherapy and nephrectomy. V is TRBV5-5 and J is TRBJ1-6; D unclear. The receptor's source is a woman aged 45-59 years with renal cell carcinoma. CDR3 DNA: TGTGCCAGCAGCTTGGTCCTTCTGGCAGATCGACCCCTCCACTTT. Amino acid sequence: CASSLVLLADRPLHF.